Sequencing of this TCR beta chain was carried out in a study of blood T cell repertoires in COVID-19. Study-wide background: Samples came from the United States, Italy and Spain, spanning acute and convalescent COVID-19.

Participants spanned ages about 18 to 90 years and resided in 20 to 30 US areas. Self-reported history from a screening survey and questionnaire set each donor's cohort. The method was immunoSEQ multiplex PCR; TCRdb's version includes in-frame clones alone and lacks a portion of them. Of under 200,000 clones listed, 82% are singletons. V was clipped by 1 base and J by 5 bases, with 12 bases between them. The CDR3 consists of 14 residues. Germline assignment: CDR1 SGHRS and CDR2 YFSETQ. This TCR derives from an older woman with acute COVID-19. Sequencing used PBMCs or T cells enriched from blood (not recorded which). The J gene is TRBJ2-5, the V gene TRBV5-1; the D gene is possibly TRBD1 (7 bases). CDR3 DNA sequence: TGCGCCAGCAGCTTGCGGGCAGGGGGGGAGACCCAGTACTTC. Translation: CASSLRAGGETQYF.